This TCR beta chain was documented in a study of T cell repertoires in cytomegalovirus infection. Background on the study: Recently identified HLA-C-restricted CMV epitopes were among the peptides used. Public TCR beta signature analysis indicated the presence of both CMV infection and matching HLA type. The study's findings and limits: Carriers of CMV plus the relevant HLA were identified by cumulative public TCR beta family frequency. In two of eight donors, the top clonotype was HLA-C-restricted CMV-specific.

One entry per CDR3 protein results from TCRdb running MiXCR on the reads. This sample yields approximately 730,000 distinct CDR3 sequences, of which 25% to 35% are seen a single time; around 13% belongs to the top ten. Trimming cost V 5 bases and J 15 bases; bases outside gene matches: 13. CDR1 is SGHTA and CDR2 is FQGNSA in the germline V gene. The CDR3 consists of 13 residues. This clonotype showed up many times. What it binds is not known. The source was cultured CD8+ T cells from PBMCs, collected from culture after CMV antigen stimulation. This sequence originates from a human donor in good health (CMV status not recorded). Some clones in this sample may be carry-over from other donors' samples. The chain recombines TRBV7-2 with TRBJ2-1; 7 bases are shared with TRBD1. CDR3 coding DNA: TGTGCCAGCAGCCTCAACTTAGGGACAGATCTGTTCTTC. Translation gives CASSLNLGTDLFF. The full variable domain, completed using reference TRBV7-2 and TRBJ2-1, is GAGVSQSPSNKVTEKGKDVELRCDPISGHTALYWYRQSLGQGLEFLIYFQGNSAPDKSGLPSDRFSAERTGGSVSTLTIQRTQQEDSAVYLCASSLNLGTDLFFGPGTRLTVL.